A single sample is the source of the 13 T cell receptor beta chains below, sequenced in a study of T-cell reconstitution after alpha-beta-depleted transplantation in children. The study, taken as a whole, reports: A year post-transplant, T-cell counts and diversity derived mostly from newly produced T cells.

These TCRs' antigens remain unknown. Preparing the TCRbeta library involved the use of unique molecular identifiers. One entry per CDR3 protein, called by TCRdb with MiXCR from the PCR reads. The data contain around 270,000 distinct CDR3 sequences, 7.5% to 9% of them seen just once; the ten biggest clones take up over 7.5%. Sequencing was performed on peripheral blood, taken 360 days after TCRalphabeta/CD19-depleted stem cell transplant. The receptors come from a female patient aged 2-10 years who had a stem cell transplant for Fanconi anemia, so the T cells may come from the graft donor.

This clonotype has a handful of counts. This sequence joins TRBV5-1 and TRBJ1-3; TRBD1 matches at 8 bases. This CDR3 spans 14 amino acids. The V and J ends lost 7 bases and 0 bases, in that order; junction bases with no gene match: 3. Germline CDR1 SGHRS, CDR2 YFSETQ. CDR3 region: CASGQGYSGNTIYF. The CDR3 DNA is TGCGCCAGCGGACAGGGTTACTCTGGAAACACCATATATTTT. Full variable domain (outside the CDR3, taken from reference TRBV5-1 and TRBJ1-3): KAGVTQTPRYLIKTRGQQVTLSCSPISGHRSVSWYQQTPGQGLQFLFEYFSETQRNKGNFPGRFSGRQFSNSRSEMNVSTLELGDSALYLCASGQGYSGNTIYFGEGSWLTVV.

This clonotype has ten or more counts. The genes are TRBV5-6 and TRBJ1-2; D gene ambiguous. CDR3 length: 11 amino acids. Germline loops: CDR1 SGHDT, CDR2 YYEEEE. V gave up 2 bases and J gave up 7 bases, with 6 bases separating them. CDR3 in DNA: TGTGCCAGCAGCTTTGGGGTTGGCTACACCTTC. Its translation is CASSFGVGYTF.

The CDR3 DNA follows: TGTGCCAGTAGTAGCCCCCGGGACAGGGGCGGTTCACCCCTCCACTTT. The encoded protein is CASSSPRDRGGSPLHF. The chain couples TRBV19 to TRBJ1-6; 10 bases align to TRBD1. This CDR3 spans 16 amino acids. V gave up 4 bases and J gave up 9 bases; unmatched junction bases: 9. Germline loops: CDR1 LNHDA, CDR2 SQIVND (reference sequence).

The sample holds many counts of this clonotype. The CDR3 DNA is TGTGCCAGCAGACTAGCGGGGGGCCCCCTTTACGAGCAGTACTTC. It yields the protein CASRLAGGPLYEQYF. The chain is built from TRBV12-3 or TRBV12-4 and TRBJ2-7, with 12 bases fitting TRBD2. Trimming at V came to 6 bases and at J to 4 bases, leaving 7 bases not matched to a gene. CDR3 length: 15 amino acids.

This clonotype showed up just a few times. A clone one base away is much larger, so this may be a read error. This CDR3 is missing its conserved last phenylalanine or tryptophan, likely due to a read error. The chain couples TRBV12-3 or TRBV12-4 to TRBJ1-2, with D uncertain. The V end lost 5 bases, the J end lost 5 bases, and 12 bases lay between the germline ends. The CDR3 covers 13 residues. CDR3 bases: TGTGCCAGCAGTCCCGGAGCCGGGTATGGCTACACCTCC. This translates into CASSPGAGYGYTS.

The chain couples TRBV6-5 to TRBJ2-7, with D unresolved. V dropped 0 bases and J dropped 3 bases, with 9 bases sitting between them. The CDR3 totals 14 residues. The germline V gene encodes CDR1 MNHEY and CDR2 SVGAGI. As DNA, the CDR3 is TGTGCCAGCAGTTACTCCTCCCCGCGCTACGAGCAGTACTTC. Amino acids: CASSYSSPRYEQYF.

This clonotype was seen repeatedly, ten times or more. This rearrangement joins TRBV5-1 to TRBJ2-7; 14 bases are a match to TRBD2. The V and J ends lost 3 bases and 4 bases, in that order; junction bases with no gene match: 6. The germline V gene has CDR1 SGHRS and CDR2 YFSETQ. The CDR3 totals 16 residues. The CDR3 sequence: CASSSGLAGESYEQYF. The CDR3 DNA is TGCGCCAGCAGCTCGGGACTAGCGGGAGAATCGTACGAGCAGTACTTC. The full variable domain, completed using reference TRBV5-1 and TRBJ2-7, is KAGVTQTPRYLIKTRGQQVTLSCSPISGHRSVSWYQQTPGQGLQFLFEYFSETQRNKGNFPGRFSGRQFSNSRSEMNVSTLELGDSALYLCASSSGLAGESYEQYFGPGTRLTVT.

This clonotype was recorded a few times. V is TRBV5-1 and J is TRBJ2-6, with no clear D. CDR3 length: 14 residues. Germline CDR1 reads SGHRS; CDR2 reads YFSETQ. V was clipped by 9 bases and J by 2 bases, with 12 bases between them. CDR3 coding DNA: TGCGCCACCTTACCAATACCTGGGGCCAACGTCCTGACTTTC. Protein sequence: CATLPIPGANVLTF.

This clonotype was counted many times. CDR3 in amino acids: CASSLTGRNTIYF. CDR3 coding DNA: TGTGCCAGCAGTTTGACAGGGCGCAACACCATATATTTT. The V call is TRBV12-3 or TRBV12-4, the J call TRBJ1-3; 7 nucleotides match TRBD1. V shed 3 bases, J shed 7 bases, and the junction held 3 bases outside the gene matches. There are 13 residues in the CDR3.

This clonotype showed up many times. V and J are TRBV10-3 and TRBJ2-1; TRBD2 matches 16 bases. Trimming took 6 bases from V and 0 from J; bases not matched to a gene: 5. CDR1 is ENHRY, CDR2 SYGVKD, per germline. This CDR3 contains 18 residues. The CDR3: CAIRGLAGGPVSYNEQFF. CDR3 DNA: TGTGCCATCAGGGGACTAGCGGGGGGGCCGGTCTCCTACAATGAGCAGTTCTTC.

This clonotype has just a few counts. The chain is built from TRBV5-1 and TRBJ2-2; 9 nucleotides agree with TRBD1. J gave up 3 bases and V 4 bases, and 4 bases lay outside the gene matches. The CDR3 runs 15 residues. Germline V CDR1 and CDR2: SGHRS, YFSETQ. The CDR3 sequence is CASSPRTGDTGELFF. The CDR3 DNA follows: TGCGCCAGCAGCCCCCGGACAGGGGACACCGGGGAGCTGTTTTTT.

The chain joins TRBV7-8 to TRBJ1-1; the D is unclear. Trimming pared 1 base from V and 0 bases from J, leaving 21 bases between. Per the germline V gene, CDR1 is SGHVS and CDR2 is FQNEAQ. The CDR3 has 19 amino acids. CDR3 in DNA: TGTGCCAGCAGCTTAGAAGGAGATAAGGGAAAGTGGATGAACACTGAAGCTTTCTTT. This encodes CASSLEGDKGKWMNTEAFF.

This clonotype was observed a few times. The V and J genes are TRBV14 and TRBJ1-1; D gene ambiguous. The V end was cut by 4 bases, the J end by 2 bases, with 23 bases between. In germline, CDR1 is SGHDN, CDR2 FVKESK. CDR3 length: 18 residues. The CDR3 here is CASSPKLRDPGSNTEAFF. In nucleotides, the CDR3 is TGTGCCAGCAGCCCCAAGTTGAGAGATCCGGGTTCCAACACTGAAGCTTTCTTT.